The present T cell receptor beta chain was sequenced within a study of blood T cell repertoires in COVID-19. Trimming took off 0 bases at V and 4 bases at J, with 10 bases between the two ends. The CDR3 is made up of 15 amino acids. Germline CDR1 LGHNA, CDR2 YSLEER. In the source study's methods: It was from reference gene primer amplification that nucleated cell counts were estimated. TCRdb's table, derived via immunoSEQ multiplex PCR, lists solely in-frame clones and lacks some. The V and J calls and clone size were taken over from that table, and D and trimming were inferred from the DNA. Of around 99,000 clones in the sample, about 89% were seen once.

The chain uses TRBV4-3 and TRBJ2-1; D unclear. This sequence originates from a man aged 35-49 years with active or convalescent COVID-19. The sample was peripheral blood. CDR3 coding DNA: TGCGCCAGCAGCCAAGAAGATACAGTATACAATGAGCAGTTCTTC. Translating gives CASSQEDTVYNEQFF.